Listed here are 28 T cell receptor beta chains from one sample, sequenced in a study of blood T cell repertoires in COVID-19. Clones were sequenced by immunoSEQ multiplex PCR, and TCRdb holds only the in-frame ones, with some missing. The table lists some 300,000 clones, more than 85% of them singletons, with 1% in the top ten. Input material: PBMCs or T cells enriched from blood (not recorded which). The receptors were sampled from a woman in her twenties or thirties who had recovered from COVID-19.

This clone was picked up one time. This chain links TRBV28 with TRBJ1-2; D is ambiguous. The V and J ends lost 7 bases and 6 bases respectively, with 15 bases between them. CDR1 is MDHEN, CDR2 SYDVKM, per germline. The CDR3 runs 13 residues. CDR3 DNA: TGTGCCAGCAAAAAGGCGTCCGGGGATGGCTACACCTTC. Translation: CASKKASGDGYTF.

This clone occurred once. The junction departs from the called germline gene at one end, perhaps through a read error. The CDR3 region has the DNA TGTGCCACCAGCAGAGATCGGGCGGTAGGGACTCTTTTATTT. Translating it yields CATSRDRAVGTLLF. The chain carries TRBV15 and TRBJ1-1; tentatively, D is TRBD1 (5 bases). CDR3 length equals 14 residues. Germline V gives CDR1 LNHNV, CDR2 YYDKDF (reference sequence).

The V gene is TRBV4-3, the J gene TRBJ1-4; perhaps TRBD1 as D (6 bases). The CDR3 is 15 residues long. Trimming removed 4 bases from V and 10 bases from J, with 19 bases in between. From germline, CDR1 is LGHNA and CDR2 YSLEER. This CDR3 reads CASSPGAMGDGKLFF. DNA for the CDR3: TGCGCCAGCAGCCCAGGGGCCATGGGGGATGGAAAACTGTTTTTT.

The CDR3, as DNA: TGTGCCAGCAGCCCCGGCCTTGGGAGGGGCTACACCTTC. It translates to CASSPGLGRGYTF. V and J are TRBV7-9 and TRBJ1-2; D remains unclear. The V end lost 5 bases, the J end lost 8 bases, and 15 bases lay between the germline ends. This CDR3 contains 13 residues. The germline CDR1 and CDR2 sequences are SEHNR and FQNEAQ (reference sequence).

The chain recombines TRBV7-8 with TRBJ2-3, with D maybe TRBD1 (6 bases). V gave up 0 bases and J gave up 13 bases, with 14 bases separating them. The CDR3 is made up of 13 amino acids. Germline V gene lookup returns CDR1 SGHVS and CDR2 FQNEAQ. This CDR3 reads CASSLAGQNKEYF. DNA for the CDR3: TGTGCCAGCAGCTTAGCCGGACAGAACAAAGAGTATTTT.

The rearrangement joins TRBV30 to TRBJ1-1; D gene uncertain. The CDR3 runs to 17 residues. Germline V gives CDR1 GTSNPN, CDR2 SVGIG (reference sequence). With 3 bases removed from V and 5 bases from J, the gap between germline ends came to 25 bases. CDR3: CAWRNNPPWTGVTEAFF. The CDR3 coding sequence is TGTGCCTGGAGAAATAACCCCCCATGGACCGGGGTGACTGAAGCTTTCTTT.

This chain uses TRBV6-6 with TRBJ2-1, with D possibly TRBD1 on 7 matching bases. V lost 10 bases and J 7 bases, leaving 17 bases between the germline ends. Germline-derived CDR1 and CDR2 are MNHNY and SVGAGI (reference sequence). The CDR3 spans 13 residues. Written as DNA, the CDR3 is TGTGCCATTTCCAGGGGGGCAGTAAATGAGCAGTTCTTC. Encoded protein: CAISRGAVNEQFF.

The chain uses TRBV24-1 and TRBJ2-1; D is uncertain. The V end lost 2 bases, the J end lost 10 bases, and 8 bases lay between the germline ends. Germline V lookup: CDR1 KGHDR, CDR2 SFDVKD. CDR3 length: 12 residues. The CDR3 region has the DNA TGTGCCACCAGTGATTCCCCTAGGGAGCAGTTCTTC. Protein product: CATSDSPREQFF.

V and J are TRBV4-2 and TRBJ2-3, with TRBD2 matching 9 bases. From germline, CDR1 is LGHNA and CDR2 YNFKEQ. V was clipped by 3 bases and J by 0 bases; unmatched bases: 16. The length of the CDR3 is 20 residues. The CDR3 loop reads CASSHPGGLAGGASTDTQYF. The CDR3 DNA follows: TGTGCCAGCAGCCACCCTGGGGGCCTTGCGGGGGGGGCTAGCACAGATACGCAGTATTTT.

The sample holds one count of this clone. CDR3 region: CAIRPDRETEAFF. CDR3 sequence (DNA): TGTGCCATCAGACCAGACAGGGAGACTGAAGCTTTCTTT. The chain links TRBV10-3 to TRBJ1-1; the match to TRBD1 covers 7 bases. The CDR3 has 13 residues. CDR1 ENHRY and CDR2 SYGVKD come from the germline V gene. With 6 bases clipped from V and 5 bases from J, the junction kept 6 bases outside the gene matches.

The CDR3 reads CASGPGMTDTQYF. In nucleotides, the CDR3 is TGTGCTAGTGGTCCCGGGATGACGGATACGCAGTATTTT. The chain employs TRBV12-5 and TRBJ2-3; possible D gene TRBD2, 5 bases. The CDR3 runs to 13 residues. The V gene's germline CDR1 is LGHNT and CDR2 FRNRAP. Trimming left V 5 bases short and J 6 bases short, with 12 bases between.

This chain connects TRBV16 to TRBJ1-2; 7 nucleotides agree with TRBD1. V was clipped by 5 bases and J by 8 bases; unmatched bases: 5. CDR3 length: 12 residues. Germline CDR1 is KGHSY and CDR2 is FQNENV. CDR3 nucleotides: TGTGCCAGCAGCAAGACAGGGAACGGCTACACCTTC. Amino acid sequence: CASSKTGNGYTF.

This clone was detected a few times. The chain carries TRBV9 and TRBJ1-2; no clear D. Trimming cost V 3 bases and J 4 bases, with 13 bases left between them. The CDR3 loop spans 14 amino acids. CDR1 is SGDLS and CDR2 is YYNGEE in the germline V gene. The CDR3 protein is CASSAEEGLYGYTF. CDR3 coding DNA: TGTGCCAGCAGCGCCGAGGAGGGCCTCTATGGCTACACCTTC.

The chain recombines TRBV7-2 with TRBJ1-1; D possibly corresponds to TRBD1 (5 bases). Germline CDR1 and CDR2: SGHTA and FQGNSA. The germline V and J ends were trimmed by 5 bases and 0 bases, with 7 bases remaining between them. The CDR3 spans 13 residues. CDR3 residues: CASSKGLNTEAFF. CDR3 DNA: TGTGCCAGCAGCAAGGGGTTGAACACTGAAGCTTTCTTT.

The V call is TRBV5-5, the J call TRBJ2-1, with TRBD1 as a possible D gene (7 bases). Germline V gene sequence: CDR1 SGHKS, CDR2 YYEKEE (reference sequence). Trimming removed 0 bases at V and 3 bases at J, with 10 bases between. This CDR3 is built from 15 residues. The CDR3 protein is CASSLDQGGYNEQFF. The DNA for the CDR3 is TGTGCCAGCAGCTTGGACCAGGGGGGCTACAATGAGCAGTTCTTC.

The chain joins TRBV28 to TRBJ1-1, with a possible D match to TRBD1 (5 bases). Germline V CDR1 and CDR2: MDHEN, SYDVKM. Trimming took off 6 bases at V and 1 base at J, with 12 bases between the two ends. The CDR3 runs 14 residues. CDR3 amino acids: CASSPPQGNTEAFF. The CDR3 nucleotides are TGTGCCAGCAGCCCCCCCCAGGGGAACACTGAAGCTTTCTTT.

The chain uses TRBV28 and TRBJ2-3; 10 bases match TRBD1. CDR1 is MDHEN, CDR2 SYDVKM, per germline. The length of the CDR3 is 17 residues. V gave up 5 bases and J gave up 4 bases; unmatched junction bases: 12. This chain's CDR3 is CASSPGGWDRGADTQYF. Here the CDR3 DNA reads TGTGCCAGCAGTCCCGGGGGATGGGACAGGGGCGCAGATACGCAGTATTTT.

J is TRBJ2-7 and V is TRBV27; perhaps TRBD2 as D (5 bases). The CDR3 covers 13 residues. CDR1 is MNHEY, CDR2 SMNVEV, per germline (reference sequence). Between the trimmed V and J ends, which lost 5 bases and 4 bases, there was a span of 12 bases. For the CDR3, the DNA is TGTGCCAGCAGTCCCTCGGGAATTTACGAGCAGTACTTC. It yields the protein CASSPSGIYEQYF.

This chain links TRBV13 with TRBJ1-2, with 8 bases aligning to TRBD1. Trimming removed 0 bases from V and 7 bases from J; junction bases left unmatched: 7. CDR3 length: 15 residues. CDR1 and CDR2 from the germline V gene are PRHDT and FYEKMQ (reference sequence). CDR3 coding DNA: TGTGCCAGCAGCTTAGGGGACGGACAGGGACGTGGCTACACCTTC. As protein: CASSLGDGQGRGYTF.

This clone was observed once. The chain uses TRBV12-3 or TRBV12-4 and TRBJ2-7; perhaps TRBD1 as D (6 bases). The CDR3 is 13 residues long. V was trimmed by 2 bases and J by 5 bases, leaving 10 bases between them. CDR3 sequence: CASSLNRDHEQYF. CDR3 bases: TGTGCCAGCAGTTTAAACAGGGACCACGAGCAGTACTTC.

The V call is TRBV15, the J call TRBJ2-7, with D possibly being TRBD2 (5 bases). The CDR3 totals 14 residues. The V gene's germline CDR1 is LNHNV and CDR2 YYDKDF (reference sequence). Trimming stripped 3 bases from V and 3 bases from J, with 12 bases between. In DNA, the CDR3 is TGTGCCACCAGCAGTGAGCGAGGAGGCTACGAGCAGTACTTC. Amino acids: CATSSERGGYEQYF.

This chain uses TRBV5-4 with TRBJ2-1, with TRBD2 identical over 8 bases. V gave up 6 bases and J gave up 4 bases; unmatched junction bases: 9. This CDR3 is 15 amino acids long. Germline V gives CDR1 SGHNT, CDR2 YYREEE (reference sequence). The CDR3 coding sequence is TGTGCCAGCACCTCCCCAGCGGGGGATTACAATGAGCAGTTCTTC. It translates to CASTSPAGDYNEQFF.

The rearrangement joins TRBV5-1 to TRBJ2-3, with a weak D call TRBD2 (6 bases). The CDR3 covers 15 residues. V was trimmed by 6 bases and J by 1 base, leaving 15 bases between them. Germline loops: CDR1 SGHRS, CDR2 YFSETQ. CDR3 region: CASTARGVGTDTQYF. CDR3 bases: TGCGCCAGCACCGCCCGCGGGGTTGGCACAGATACGCAGTATTTT.

V and J are TRBV7-2 and TRBJ2-3, with D unclear. Between the trimmed V and J ends, which lost 4 bases and 1 base, there was a span of 6 bases. CDR3 length equals 13 residues. The germline gives CDR1 SGHTA, CDR2 FQGNSA. The DNA of the CDR3 is TGTGCCAGCAGCTCTATGGGCACAGATACGCAGTATTTT. This codes for CASSSMGTDTQYF.

The chain is built from TRBV29-1 and TRBJ2-5; 12 nucleotides line up with TRBD1. The CDR3 covers 14 residues. The germline gives CDR1 SQVTM, CDR2 ANQGSEA. The ends lost 6 bases at V and 3 bases at J; junction bases unmatched: 5. The CDR3 DNA reads TGCAGCGTAGGGGACAGGGGGCGCGAAGAGACCCAGTACTTC. Translated, it gives CSVGDRGREETQYF.

The chain couples TRBV9 to TRBJ1-6; 7 bases line up with TRBD1. CDR1 and CDR2 (germline): SGDLS, YYNGEE. Unmatched junction bases numbered 11, after V lost 5 bases and J lost 6 bases. The CDR3 has 16 amino acids. The CDR3 DNA reads TGTGCCAGCAGGAGAAAACCGACAGGGTCTAATTCACCCCTCCACTTT. As protein: CASRRKPTGSNSPLHF.

The rearrangement uses TRBV28 and TRBJ2-5, with D possibly TRBD1 on 6 matching bases. The germline V gene has CDR1 MDHEN and CDR2 SYDVKM. This CDR3 spans 15 amino acids. The V end was cut by 6 bases, the J end by 2 bases, with 16 bases between. CDR3 nucleotide sequence: TGTGCCAGCAGCTCAACCCCGACAGGACAAGAGACCCAGTACTTC. As protein: CASSSTPTGQETQYF.

V usage is TRBV10-3 and J usage is TRBJ1-4; D unresolved. Germline CDR1 and CDR2: ENHRY and SYGVKD. V lost 6 bases to trimming and J lost 7 bases, with 15 bases between them. This CDR3 contains 14 residues. The CDR3: CAIRSKGGGEKLFF. The CDR3 bases are TGTGCCATCAGGTCCAAAGGAGGTGGTGAAAAACTGTTTTTT.